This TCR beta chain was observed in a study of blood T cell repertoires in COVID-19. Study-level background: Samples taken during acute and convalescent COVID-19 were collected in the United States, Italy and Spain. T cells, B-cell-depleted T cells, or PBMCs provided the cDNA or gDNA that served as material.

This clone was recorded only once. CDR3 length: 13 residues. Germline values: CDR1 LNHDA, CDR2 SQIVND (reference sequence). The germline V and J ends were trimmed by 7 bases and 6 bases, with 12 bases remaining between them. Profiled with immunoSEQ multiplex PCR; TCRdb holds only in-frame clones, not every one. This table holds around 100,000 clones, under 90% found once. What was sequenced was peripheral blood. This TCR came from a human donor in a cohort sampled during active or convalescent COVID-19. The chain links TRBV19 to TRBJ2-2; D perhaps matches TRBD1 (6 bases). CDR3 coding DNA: TGTGCCAGTAAAACAGGGACGGCCGGGGAGCTGTTTTTT. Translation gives CASKTGTAGELFF.